Shown below are 6 T cell receptor beta chains from a single sample sequenced in a study of T cell responses to AZD1222 COVID-19 vaccine. Sequenced by immunoSEQ multiplex PCR; TCRdb stores in-frame clones only, minus some. Of tens of thousands of clones listed, approximately 90% were seen once; the top ten hold about 2%. Here the sequenced sample was peripheral blood, taken on day 0 of AZD1222 vaccination. These receptors all stem from an adult in good health.

This chain uses TRBV12-3 or TRBV12-4 with TRBJ1-1; D unresolved. The length of the CDR3 is 12 residues. The V end lost 6 bases, the J end lost 5 bases, and 10 bases lay between the germline ends. Here the CDR3 reads CASRSAETEAFF. For the CDR3, the DNA is TGTGCCAGCAGGTCGGCAGAGACTGAAGCTTTCTTT.

This chain connects TRBV5-1 to TRBJ1-1; possible D gene TRBD1, 5 bases. Germline V gene sequence: CDR1 SGHRS, CDR2 YFSETQ. The CDR3 runs 14 residues. Trimming left V 0 bases short and J 2 bases short, with 8 bases between. Here the CDR3 DNA reads TGCGCCAGCAGCTTGGACAGGATAAACACTGAAGCTTTCTTT. Residues: CASSLDRINTEAFF.

The rearrangement uses TRBV10-3 and TRBJ1-2; possible D gene TRBD1, 6 bases. Per germline, CDR1 ENHRY and CDR2 SYGVKD. Between the trimmed V and J ends, which lost 7 bases and 6 bases, there was a span of 21 bases. CDR3 size: 15 residues. In nucleotides, the CDR3 is TGTGCCATCACGGCTCAGTCAGGGGACCTGGATGGCTACACCTTC. As protein: CAITAQSGDLDGYTF.

The V gene is TRBV5-1, the J gene TRBJ1-1, with D maybe TRBD1 (5 bases). CDR1 SGHRS and CDR2 YFSETQ come from the germline V gene. Deletions cut 5 bases from V and 5 bases from J, with 16 bases between. The CDR3 contains 14 residues. CDR3: CASSSQGSGTEAFF. DNA of the CDR3: TGCGCCAGCAGTTCTCAGGGAAGTGGGACTGAAGCTTTCTTT.

The rearrangement links TRBV24-1 to TRBJ1-1; D remains unclear. The CDR3 runs 12 residues. The ends were cut back, 5 bases at V and 9 bases at J, with 12 bases in the middle. Germline lookup yields CDR1 KGHDR and CDR2 SFDVKD. Here the CDR3 DNA reads TGTGCCACCAGTGTAAGGCAGATTAAAGCTTTCTTT. Its protein product is CATSVRQIKAFF.

Worth noting for this clone: The sample contains more than one DNA sequence encoding this CDR3. The J gene is TRBJ2-3, the V gene TRBV7-2; perhaps TRBD1 as D (5 bases). Trimming pared 1 base from V and 6 bases from J, leaving 11 bases between. This CDR3 is 14 amino acids long. The germline gives CDR1 SGHTA, CDR2 FQGNSA. This CDR3 is CASSLGGGADTQYF. The CDR3 DNA is TGTGCCAGCAGCTTAGGTGGTGGGGCTGATACGCAGTATTTT.